The next 2 T cell receptor beta chains were all read from a single sample in a study of blood T cell repertoires in COVID-19. TCRdb's copy holds only in-frame clones and misses some; the assay was immunoSEQ multiplex PCR. The top ten hold 4% of the sample, which has approximately 150,000 clones, roughly 90% seen once. Sample: PBMCs or T cells enriched from blood (not recorded which). These TCRs come from a woman in her thirties or forties who had been exposed to COVID-19.

The chain is built from TRBV6-5 and TRBJ1-5; the D is unclear. Trimming removed 0 bases from V and 1 base from J, with 10 bases in between. CDR1 is MNHEY, CDR2 SVGAGI, per germline. CDR3 length equals 16 residues. The CDR3 here is CASSYSIGRSNQPQHF. CDR3 in DNA: TGTGCCAGCAGTTACTCGATCGGCAGGAGCAATCAGCCCCAGCATTTT.

This chain connects TRBV5-5 to TRBJ2-1; D is ambiguous. The CDR3 has 13 residues. Trimming shortened V by 2 bases and J by 4 bases, and 7 bases separated the two germline ends. Per the germline V gene, CDR1 is SGHKS and CDR2 is YYEKEE (reference sequence). DNA for the CDR3: TGTGCCAGCAGCTTATTTGAGTACAATGAGCAGTTCTTC. Translation: CASSLFEYNEQFF.